In its sample, the clone carrying this T cell receptor (beta chain) was seen a few times. This record comes from a study of beta chain features in type 1 diabetes. Expressed TCRB transcripts were sequenced because the isolated RNA had all been reverse transcribed beforehand. Profiled with immunoSEQ multiplex PCR; TCRdb holds only in-frame clones, not every one. The sample lists 250,000 to 350,000 clones; 11% to 15% were seen once. The CDR3 is 14 amino acids. Germline CDR1 LGHNT, CDR2 FRNRAP. Trimming cost V 5 bases and J 5 bases, with 12 bases left between them. The sequenced material came from central memory CD4+ T cells from blood. The J gene is TRBJ2-2, the V gene TRBV12-5, with unresolved D. The sequence derives from a man aged 30 to 39 in good health. CDR3 loop: CASGQPIKTGELFF. The CDR3 coding sequence is TGTGCTAGTGGTCAGCCTATCAAGACCGGGGAGCTGTTTTTT.